This TCR beta chain was sequenced for a study of T cell repertoires in aging, cancer and after chemotherapy. Study-wide results and caveats: Age-matched healthy donors had significantly more diverse, less clonal blood TCR repertoires than untreated cancer patients.

A mixed TRB-A/B primer pool amplified rearranged TRB by multiplex touch-down PCR. TCRdb processed the multiplex PCR reads anew with MiXCR; each CDR3 protein has one entry. Of more than 9,000 distinct CDR3 sequences listed, roughly 40% are singletons. As to this clonotype: Its antigen remains unknown.

TCR beta rearrangements were amplified from peripheral blood genomic DNA. The sample was blood. The sequence came from a human donor in good health.

The CDR3: CSVGAGTPYEQYF. The CDR3, as DNA: TGCAGCGTTGGGGCGGGGACCCCCTACGAGCAGTACTTC. The chain joins TRBV29-1 to TRBJ2-7; a weak D match, TRBD2 (6 bases). The V gene lost 4 bases and the J gene lost 2 bases, with 12 bases spanning the gap. Germline lookup yields CDR1 SQVTM and CDR2 ANQGSEA. The CDR3 extends over 13 amino acids.